This T cell receptor (beta chain) stems from a study of T-cell reconstitution after alpha-beta-depleted transplantation in children (dated by TCRdb to the mid-2010s). Regarding the complete study: The study quantitatively tracked T-cell immune reconstitution after TCRalphabeta/CD19-depleted allogeneic hematopoietic cell transplantation in children using TCR repertoire profiling.

Unmatched junction bases come to 9, with V trimmed by 7 bases and J by 0 bases. Measured from the cysteine to the phenylalanine, the CDR3 is 15 residues long. Kept here is only the CDR3 DNA, which spans 45 bases and is read in frame from base 1. CDR1 and CDR2 are drawn from the germline V gene: SQVTM, ANQGSEA. General findings and caveats noted by the study authors: Over subsequent months, a decline in hyperexpanded clone frequencies was noted, and after one year, T-cell counts and TCRbeta diversity were mostly ascribed to newly produced T cells. In some patients, the high TCRbeta diversity seen at day 60 was put down to recipient T cells and intrathymic progenitors that had survived conditioning. About two months after transplant, the apparently early recovery of alphabetaT-cell counts reportedly depended on just several hundred clones that had expanded rapidly and came from non-depleted graft cells.

The library was built by means of PCR. The reads were generated on an Illumina HiSeq 2500. TCR libraries were prepared with molecular barcoding, using unique molecular identifiers to normalize TCRbeta repertoire quantification. TCRdb ran its own pipeline on the public reads, namely fastp trimming at Q25 and MiXCR clone calling, and kept in-frame beta chains. Each CDR3 protein gets just one entry, which takes the most common genes and DNA from the rows behind it. This sample gives 90,000 to 100,000 distinct CDR3 sequences in total; 23% of them show up just once. The top ten clonotypes cover about a fifth of the sample. Reading the label with the study, this specimen's treatment or condition is: allogeneic hematopoietic cell transplantation with graft depleted of TCRalphabeta T cells and CD19 B cells. TCRalphabeta/CD19-depleted allogeneic hematopoietic cell grafts were given to the transplant recipients, all of whom were children.

This clonotype was seen only once. Its recognized antigen is unknown. No quality values exist for individual bases; no much larger clone is one base distant. One read represents weak support. This clonotype was sampled from a boy between 2 and 10 years old with acute lymphoblastic leukemia, due to receive a stem cell transplant. Sequenced material: PBMCs, taken before TCRalphabeta/CD19-depleted stem cell transplant. The V and J genes are TRBV29-1 and TRBJ2-5; 9 middle bases align to TRBD1. CDR3 loop: CSAHSGTGNQETQYF. The sequenced DNA is TGCAGCGCTCATAGTGGGACAGGGAACCAAGAGACCCAGTACTTC. The full variable domain, with segments outside the CDR3 supplied by the reference TRBV29-1 and TRBJ2-5 proteins, appears as SAVISQKPSRDICQRGTSLTIQCQVDSQVTMMFWYRQQPGQSLTLIATANQGSEATYESGFVIDKFPISRPNLTFSTLTVSNMSPEDSSIYLCSAHSGTGNQETQYFGPGTRLLVL.